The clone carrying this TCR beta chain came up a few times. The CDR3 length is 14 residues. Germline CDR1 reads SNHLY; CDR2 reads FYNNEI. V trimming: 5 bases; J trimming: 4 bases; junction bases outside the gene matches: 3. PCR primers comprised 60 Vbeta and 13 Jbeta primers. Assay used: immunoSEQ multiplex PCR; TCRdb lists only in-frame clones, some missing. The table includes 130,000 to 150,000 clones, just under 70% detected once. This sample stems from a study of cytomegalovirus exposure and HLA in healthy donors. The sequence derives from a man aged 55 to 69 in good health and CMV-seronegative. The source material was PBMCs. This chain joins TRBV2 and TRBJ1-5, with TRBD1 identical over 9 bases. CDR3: CASSWDRVNQPQHF. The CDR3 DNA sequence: TGTGCCAGCAGTTGGGACAGGGTGAATCAGCCCCAGCATTTT.